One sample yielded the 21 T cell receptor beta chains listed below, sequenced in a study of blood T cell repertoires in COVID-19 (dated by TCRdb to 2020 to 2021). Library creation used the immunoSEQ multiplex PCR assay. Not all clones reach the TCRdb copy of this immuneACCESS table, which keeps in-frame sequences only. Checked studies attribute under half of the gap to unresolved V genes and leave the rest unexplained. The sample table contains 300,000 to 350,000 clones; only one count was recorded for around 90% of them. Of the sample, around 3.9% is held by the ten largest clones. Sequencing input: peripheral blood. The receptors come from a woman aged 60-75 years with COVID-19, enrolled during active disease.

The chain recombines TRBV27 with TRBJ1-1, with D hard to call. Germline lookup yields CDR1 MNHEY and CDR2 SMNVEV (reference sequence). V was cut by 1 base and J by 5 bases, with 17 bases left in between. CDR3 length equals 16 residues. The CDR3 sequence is CASSLLPGGGKTEAFF. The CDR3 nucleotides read TGTGCCAGCAGTTTATTACCGGGAGGAGGGAAGACTGAAGCTTTCTTT.

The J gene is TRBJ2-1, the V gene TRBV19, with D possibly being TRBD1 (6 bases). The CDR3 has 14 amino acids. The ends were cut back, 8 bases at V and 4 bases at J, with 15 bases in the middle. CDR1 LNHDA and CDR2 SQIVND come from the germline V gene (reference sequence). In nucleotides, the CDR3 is TGTGCCAGTGAACAGGGTACTACATACAATGAGCAGTTCTTC. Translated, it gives CASEQGTTYNEQFF.

For the CDR3, the DNA is TGTGCCAGCAGTTTATCCCCAGGCTCTGGAAACACCATATATTTT. This translates into CASSLSPGSGNTIYF. This sequence joins TRBV28 and TRBJ1-3; D gene ambiguous. Germline values: CDR1 MDHEN, CDR2 SYDVKM. CDR3 length equals 15 residues. The V and J ends lost 1 base and 0 bases respectively, with 7 bases between them.

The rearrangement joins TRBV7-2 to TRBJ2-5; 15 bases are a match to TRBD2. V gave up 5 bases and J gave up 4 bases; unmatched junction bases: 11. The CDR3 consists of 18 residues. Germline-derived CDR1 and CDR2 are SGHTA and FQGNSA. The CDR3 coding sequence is TGTGCCAGCAGCCCATACAGGACTAGCGGGGGGGAGGGAGAGACCCAGTACTTC. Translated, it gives CASSPYRTSGGEGETQYF.

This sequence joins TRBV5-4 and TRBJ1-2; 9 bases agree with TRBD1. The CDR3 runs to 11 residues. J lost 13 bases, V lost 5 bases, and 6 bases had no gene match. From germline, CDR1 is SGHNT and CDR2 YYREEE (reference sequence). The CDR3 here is CASSYTGGPTF. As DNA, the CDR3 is TGTGCCAGCAGTTATACAGGGGGCCCCACCTTC.

The CDR3 sequence is CASSSPGFSGNTIYF. The CDR3 DNA is TGTGCCAGCAGCTCTCCGGGGTTCTCTGGAAACACCATATATTTT. V gene TRBV11-2 combines with J gene TRBJ1-3; D gene uncertain. Germline assignment: CDR1 SGHAT and CDR2 FQNNGV. This CDR3 is 15 amino acids long. V shed 4 bases and J shed 0 bases, with 10 bases lying between them.

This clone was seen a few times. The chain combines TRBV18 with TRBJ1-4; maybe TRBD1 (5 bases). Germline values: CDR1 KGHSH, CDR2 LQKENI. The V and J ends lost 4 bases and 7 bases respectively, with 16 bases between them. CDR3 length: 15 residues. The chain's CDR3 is CASSLTTVGSEKLFF. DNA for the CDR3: TGTGCCAGCTCACTTACGACAGTCGGGAGTGAAAAACTGTTTTTT.

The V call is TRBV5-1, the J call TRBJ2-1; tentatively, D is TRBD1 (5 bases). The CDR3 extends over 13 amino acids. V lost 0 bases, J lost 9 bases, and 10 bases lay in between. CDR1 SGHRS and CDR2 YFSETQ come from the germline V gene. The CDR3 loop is CASSLGQGIEQFF. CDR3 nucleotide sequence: TGCGCCAGCAGCTTGGGGCAGGGCATTGAGCAGTTCTTC.

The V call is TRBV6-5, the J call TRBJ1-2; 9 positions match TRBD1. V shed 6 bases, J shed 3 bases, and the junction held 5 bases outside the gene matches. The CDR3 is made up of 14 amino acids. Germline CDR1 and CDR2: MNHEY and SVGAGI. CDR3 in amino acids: CASRNRGQDYGYTF. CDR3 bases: TGTGCCAGCAGAAACAGGGGGCAGGACTATGGCTACACCTTC.

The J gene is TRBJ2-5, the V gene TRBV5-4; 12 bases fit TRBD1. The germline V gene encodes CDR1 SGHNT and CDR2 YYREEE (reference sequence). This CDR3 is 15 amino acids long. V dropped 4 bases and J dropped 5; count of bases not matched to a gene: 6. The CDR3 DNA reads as TGTGCCAGCAGCCTGGGGGACAGGGGGCGGGAGACCCAGTACTTC. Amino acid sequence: CASSLGDRGRETQYF.

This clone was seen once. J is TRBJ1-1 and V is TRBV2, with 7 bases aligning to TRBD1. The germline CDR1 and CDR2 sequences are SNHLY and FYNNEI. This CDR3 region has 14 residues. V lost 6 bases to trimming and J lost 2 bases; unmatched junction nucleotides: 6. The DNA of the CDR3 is TGTGCCAGCAGGATGGGACAGAAAAACACTGAAGCTTTCTTT. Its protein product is CASRMGQKNTEAFF.

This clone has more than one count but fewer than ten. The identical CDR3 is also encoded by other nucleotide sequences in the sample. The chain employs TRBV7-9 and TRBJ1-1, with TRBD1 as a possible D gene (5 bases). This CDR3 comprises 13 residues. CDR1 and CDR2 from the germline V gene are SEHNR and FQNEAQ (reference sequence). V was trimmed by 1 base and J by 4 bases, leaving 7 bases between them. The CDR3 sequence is CASSLGGRTEAFF. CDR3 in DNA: TGTGCCAGCAGCTTAGGGGGCCGCACTGAAGCTTTCTTT.

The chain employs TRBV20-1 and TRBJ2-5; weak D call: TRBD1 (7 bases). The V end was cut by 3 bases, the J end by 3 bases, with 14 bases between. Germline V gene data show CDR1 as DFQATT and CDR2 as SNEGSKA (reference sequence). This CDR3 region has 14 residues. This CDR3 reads CSASRTGGEETQYF. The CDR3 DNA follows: TGCAGTGCTAGTAGGACAGGAGGGGAAGAGACCCAGTACTTC.

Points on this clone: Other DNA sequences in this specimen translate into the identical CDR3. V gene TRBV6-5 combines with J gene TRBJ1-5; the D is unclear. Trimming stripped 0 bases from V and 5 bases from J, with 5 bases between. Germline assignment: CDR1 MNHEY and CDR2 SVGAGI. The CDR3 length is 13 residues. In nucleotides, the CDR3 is TGTGCCAGCAGTTACTCGAGGGATCAGCCCCAGCATTTT. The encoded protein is CASSYSRDQPQHF.

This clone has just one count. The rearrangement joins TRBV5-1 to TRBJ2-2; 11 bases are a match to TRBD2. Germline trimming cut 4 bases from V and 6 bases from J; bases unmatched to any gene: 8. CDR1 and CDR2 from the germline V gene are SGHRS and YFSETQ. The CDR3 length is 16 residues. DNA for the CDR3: TGCGCCAGCAGCAAAAGTAGCGGGGGGGCCCCCGGGGAGCTGTTTTTT. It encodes CASSKSSGGAPGELFF.

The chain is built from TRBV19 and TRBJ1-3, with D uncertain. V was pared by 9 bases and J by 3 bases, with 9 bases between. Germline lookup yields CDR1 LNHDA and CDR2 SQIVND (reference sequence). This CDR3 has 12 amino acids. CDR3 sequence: CASQSYGNTIYF. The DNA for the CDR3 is TGTGCCAGCCAGTCTTATGGAAACACCATATATTTT.

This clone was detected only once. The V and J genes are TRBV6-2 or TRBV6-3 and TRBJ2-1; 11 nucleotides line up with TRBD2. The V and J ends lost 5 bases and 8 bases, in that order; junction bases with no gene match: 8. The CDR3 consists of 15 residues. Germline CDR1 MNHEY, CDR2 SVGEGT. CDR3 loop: CASSKTSGGTHEQFF. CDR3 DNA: TGTGCCAGCAGTAAAACTAGCGGGGGTACTCATGAGCAGTTCTTC.

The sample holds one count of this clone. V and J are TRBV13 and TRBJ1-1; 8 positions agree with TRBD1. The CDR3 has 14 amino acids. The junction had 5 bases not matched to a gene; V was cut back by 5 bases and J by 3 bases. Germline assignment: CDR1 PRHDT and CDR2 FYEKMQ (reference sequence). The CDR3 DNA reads TGTGCCAGCAGCCAGGACAGGGACGACACTGAAGCTTTCTTT. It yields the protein CASSQDRDDTEAFF. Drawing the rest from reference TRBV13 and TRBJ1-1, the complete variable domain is AAGVIQSPRHLIKEKRETATLKCYPIPRHDTVYWYQQGPGQDPQFLISFYEKMQSDKGSIPDRFSAQQFSDYHSELNMSSLELGDSALYFCASSQDRDDTEAFFGQGTRLTVV.

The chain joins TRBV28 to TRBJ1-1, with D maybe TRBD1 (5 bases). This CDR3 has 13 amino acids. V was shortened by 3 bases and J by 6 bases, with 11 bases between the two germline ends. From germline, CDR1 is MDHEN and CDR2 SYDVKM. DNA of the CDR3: TGTGCCAGCAGTTTGGCTCAGGGCCCTGAAGCTTTCTTT. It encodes CASSLAQGPEAFF.

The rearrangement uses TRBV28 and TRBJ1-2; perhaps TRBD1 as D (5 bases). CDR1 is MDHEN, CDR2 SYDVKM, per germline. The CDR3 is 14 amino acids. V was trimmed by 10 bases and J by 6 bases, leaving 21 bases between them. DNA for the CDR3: TGTGCCACCGACACAGGTTCCGCTTTCGATGGCTACACCTTC. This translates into CATDTGSAFDGYTF.

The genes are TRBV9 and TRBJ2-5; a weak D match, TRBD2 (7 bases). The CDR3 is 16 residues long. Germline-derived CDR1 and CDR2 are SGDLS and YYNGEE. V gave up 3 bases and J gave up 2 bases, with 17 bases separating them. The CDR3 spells CASSGHRGGIQETQYF. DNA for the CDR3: TGTGCCAGCAGCGGGCATAGGGGGGGGATACAAGAGACCCAGTACTTC. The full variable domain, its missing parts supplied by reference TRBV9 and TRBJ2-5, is DSGVTQTPKHLITATGQRVTLRCSPRSGDLSVYWYQQSLDQGLQFLIQYYNGEERAKGNILERFSAQQFPDLHSELNLSSLELGDSALYFCASSGHRGGIQETQYFGPGTRLLVL.